This T cell receptor beta chain was recovered during a study of control samples from healthy donors and cancer patients. Assay: immunoSEQ multiplex PCR; the TCRdb copy retains only in-frame clones and omits some. This repertoire includes some 180,000 clones. With 5 bases clipped from V and 0 bases from J, the junction kept 3 bases outside the gene matches. CDR1 and CDR2 (germline): SGHTA, FQGNSA. The CDR3 extends over 15 amino acids. The chain couples TRBV7-2 to TRBJ2-2; 7 positions agree with TRBD2. This sequence originates from a woman aged 25 to 39 in good health. Sequenced sample: blood. CDR3 nucleotides: TGTGCCAGCAGCCCTAGCGGCCCGAACACCGGGGAGCTGTTTTTT. Translated, it gives CASSPSGPNTGELFF.